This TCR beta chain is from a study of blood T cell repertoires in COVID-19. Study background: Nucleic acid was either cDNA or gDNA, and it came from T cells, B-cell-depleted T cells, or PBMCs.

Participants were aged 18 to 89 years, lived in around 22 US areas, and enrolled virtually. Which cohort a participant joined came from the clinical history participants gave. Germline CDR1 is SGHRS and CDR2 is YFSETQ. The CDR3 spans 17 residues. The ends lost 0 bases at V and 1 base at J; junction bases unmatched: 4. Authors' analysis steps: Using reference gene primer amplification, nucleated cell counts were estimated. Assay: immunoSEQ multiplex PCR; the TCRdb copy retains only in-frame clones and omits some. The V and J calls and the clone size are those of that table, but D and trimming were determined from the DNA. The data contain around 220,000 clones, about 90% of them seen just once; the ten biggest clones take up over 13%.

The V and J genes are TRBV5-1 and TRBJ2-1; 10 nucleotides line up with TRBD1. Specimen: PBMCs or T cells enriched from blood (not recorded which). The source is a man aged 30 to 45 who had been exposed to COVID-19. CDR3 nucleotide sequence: TGCGCCAGCAGCTTGGTATGGACAGGGGGATCCTACAATGAGCAGTTCTTC. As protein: CASSLVWTGGSYNEQFF. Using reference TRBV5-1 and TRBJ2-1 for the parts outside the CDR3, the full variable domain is KAGVTQTPRYLIKTRGQQVTLSCSPISGHRSVSWYQQTPGQGLQFLFEYFSETQRNKGNFPGRFSGRQFSNSRSEMNVSTLELGDSALYLCASSLVWTGGSYNEQFFGPGTRLTVL.